The clone carrying this TCR beta chain showed up just once. This specimen includes other DNA sequences encoding the same CDR3. The sample is drawn from a study of cytomegalovirus exposure and HLA in healthy donors. The CDR3 length is 13 residues. After removal of 6 bases from V and 1 base from J, the junction contained 0 bases not matched to a gene. Germline V gene lookup returns CDR1 LGHNT and CDR2 FRNRAP. The PCR employed 60 Vbeta primers together with 13 Jbeta primers. Produced via immunoSEQ multiplex PCR; TCRdb's table is partial and in-frame only. There are about 160,000 clones in the sample; roughly 80% occur only once, and about 2.4% lies in the top ten.

The sequence was obtained from a male donor in good health and CMV-seronegative. Material: PBMCs. The V and J genes are TRBV12-5 and TRBJ2-1; 7 bases align to TRBD2. CDR3 protein: CASGGGSYNEQFF. CDR3 sequence (DNA): TGTGCTAGTGGGGGAGGGTCCTACAATGAGCAGTTCTTC. The full variable domain, rest sourced from reference TRBV12-5 and TRBJ2-1, is DARVTQTPRHKVTEMGQEVTMRCQPILGHNTVFWYRQTMMQGLELLAYFRNRAPLDDSGMPKDRFSAEMPDATLATLKIQPSEPRDSAVYFCASGGGSYNEQFFGPGTRLTVL.